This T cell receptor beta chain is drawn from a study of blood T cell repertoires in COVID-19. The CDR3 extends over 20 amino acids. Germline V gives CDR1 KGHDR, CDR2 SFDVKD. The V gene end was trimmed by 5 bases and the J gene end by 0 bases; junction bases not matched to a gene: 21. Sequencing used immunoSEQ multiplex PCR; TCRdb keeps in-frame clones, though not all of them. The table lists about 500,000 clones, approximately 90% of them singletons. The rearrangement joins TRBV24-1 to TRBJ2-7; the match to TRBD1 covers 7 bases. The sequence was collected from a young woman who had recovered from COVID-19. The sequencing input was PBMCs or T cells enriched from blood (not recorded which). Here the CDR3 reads CATSGLPNPRLDRSSYEQYF. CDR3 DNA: TGTGCCACCAGTGGCTTGCCCAACCCGCGATTGGACAGGAGCTCCTACGAGCAGTACTTC.